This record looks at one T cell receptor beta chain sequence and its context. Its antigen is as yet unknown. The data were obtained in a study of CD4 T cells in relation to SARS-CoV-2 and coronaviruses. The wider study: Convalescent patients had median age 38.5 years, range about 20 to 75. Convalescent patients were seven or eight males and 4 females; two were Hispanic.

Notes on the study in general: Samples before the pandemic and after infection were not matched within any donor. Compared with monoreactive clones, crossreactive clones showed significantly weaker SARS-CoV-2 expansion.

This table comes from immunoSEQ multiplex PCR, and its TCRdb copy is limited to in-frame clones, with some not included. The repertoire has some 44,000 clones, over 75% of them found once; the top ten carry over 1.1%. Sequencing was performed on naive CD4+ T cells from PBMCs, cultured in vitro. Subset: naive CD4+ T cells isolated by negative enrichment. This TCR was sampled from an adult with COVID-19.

The CDR3 DNA reads TGCGCCAGCAGCTTGACGGCAGGTTTCACTGAAGCTTTCTTT. The encoded protein is CASSLTAGFTEAFF. This rearrangement joins TRBV5-1 to TRBJ1-1; no clear D. The germline V gene encodes CDR1 SGHRS and CDR2 YFSETQ. V shed 1 base and J shed 4 bases, with 11 bases lying between them. The CDR3 has 14 residues.